These 29 T cell receptor beta chains came from one sample sequenced in a study of regulatory T cells. General study results and limits: Hydrophobic residues at CDR3 positions 6 and 7 were enriched in conventional CD4+ T cells of CD3G-deficient patients.

These receptors' targets are unknown. Primers: 52 TRBV forward and 13 TRBJ reverse. TCRdb's copy holds only in-frame clones and misses some; the assay was immunoSEQ multiplex PCR. The data show approximately 18,000 clones, roughly 84% seen once. Sequenced material: conventional CD4+ T cells sorted from blood. The receptor set was obtained from a person aged 25 to 39 with CD3G deficiency.

V usage is TRBV7-8 and J usage is TRBJ2-7; tentative D call: TRBD1 (5 bases). The CDR3 is 13 residues long. V was shortened by 5 bases and J by 2 bases, with 10 bases between the two germline ends. The V gene's germline CDR1 is SGHVS and CDR2 FQNEAQ. Written as DNA, the CDR3 is TGTGCCAGCAGCCAAGACAGAGCCTACGAGCAGTACTTC. Its translation: CASSQDRAYEQYF.

This chain joins TRBV19 and TRBJ2-7; 9 bases agree with TRBD1. Germline-derived CDR1 and CDR2 are LNHDA and SQIVND (reference sequence). J lost 5 bases, V lost 6 bases, and 8 bases had no gene match. The length of the CDR3 is 14 residues. CDR3 sequence: CASSPRGTGNEQYF. In DNA, the CDR3 is TGTGCCAGTAGCCCGAGGGGGACAGGGAACGAGCAGTACTTC.

The chain is built from TRBV5-4 and TRBJ2-7, with 7 bases fitting TRBD1. Germline trimming cut 1 base from V and 6 bases from J; bases unmatched to any gene: 4. The CDR3 covers 13 residues. Germline CDR1 SGHNT, CDR2 YYREEE (reference sequence). CDR3 amino acids: CASSLWTGLEQYF. CDR3 nucleotide sequence: TGTGCCAGCAGCTTGTGGACAGGACTCGAGCAGTACTTC.

The rearrangement joins TRBV28 to TRBJ2-7; D is perhaps TRBD1 (6 bases). CDR1 is MDHEN and CDR2 is SYDVKM in the germline V gene. CDR3 length equals 15 residues. V lost 4 bases and J 0 bases, leaving 13 bases between the germline ends. CDR3 region: CASSSFDRYSYEQYF. CDR3 coding DNA: TGTGCCAGCAGTTCTTTCGACAGGTACTCCTACGAGCAGTACTTC.

The rearrangement joins TRBV7-9 to TRBJ1-4; 8 bases are a match to TRBD1. The CDR3 has 18 residues. V trimming: 5 bases; J trimming: 7 bases; junction bases outside the gene matches: 18. The V gene's germline CDR1 is SEHNR and CDR2 FQNEAQ (reference sequence). CDR3 loop: CASSPGDRGPGAAEKLFF. The CDR3 DNA is TGTGCCAGCAGCCCGGGAGACAGGGGCCCAGGAGCGGCTGAAAAACTGTTTTTT. The variable domain in full, completed from reference TRBV7-9 and TRBJ1-4, reads DTGVSQNPRHKITKRGQNVTFRCDPISEHNRLYWYRQTLGQGPEFLTYFQNEAQLEKSRLLSDRFSAERPKGSFSTLEIQRTEQGDSAMYLCASSPGDRGPGAAEKLFFGSGTQLSVL.

V gene TRBV11-2 combines with J gene TRBJ1-2; 8 bases match TRBD1. Germline CDR1 is SGHAT and CDR2 is FQNNGV. This CDR3 has 14 amino acids. Unmatched junction bases numbered 10, after V lost 5 bases and J lost 8 bases. The CDR3 region is CASSVDRTGNGYTF. CDR3 bases: TGTGCCAGCAGCGTTGATAGGACAGGGAACGGCTACACCTTC. Complete variable domain (other parts from reference TRBV11-2 and TRBJ1-2): EAGVAQSPRYKIIEKRQSVAFWCNPISGHATLYWYQQILGQGPKLLIQFQNNGVVDDSQLPKDRFSAERLKGVDSTLKIQPAKLEDSAVYLCASSVDRTGNGYTFGSGTRLTVV.

This clone has a single count. The chain employs TRBV19 and TRBJ1-1; D may be TRBD1 (5 bases). V lost 8 bases and J 3 bases, leaving 13 bases between the germline ends. Germline assignment: CDR1 LNHDA and CDR2 SQIVND (reference sequence). CDR3 size: 13 residues. CDR3 protein: CASGGRRDTEAFF. As DNA, the CDR3 is TGTGCCAGTGGGGGGAGGCGAGACACTGAAGCTTTCTTT.

This clone was counted a single time. The gene calls are TRBV28 and TRBJ1-1; maybe TRBD1 (6 bases). The CDR3 sequence is 12 residues long. Trimming left V 4 bases short and J 6 bases short, with 9 bases between. The germline V gene encodes CDR1 MDHEN and CDR2 SYDVKM. CDR3 in amino acids: CASSSPGAEAFF. CDR3 bases: TGTGCCAGCAGTTCCCCAGGGGCTGAAGCTTTCTTT.

The chain carries TRBV7-2 and TRBJ2-7; the D is unclear. This CDR3 region has 14 residues. V gave up 1 base and J gave up 4 bases, with 11 bases separating them. Germline CDR1 is SGHTA and CDR2 is FQGNSA. CDR3 bases: TGTGCCAGCAGCTTAGTTAGACCTACGTACGAGCAGTACTTC. Translation: CASSLVRPTYEQYF.

The rearrangement uses TRBV28 and TRBJ2-3; tentative D call: TRBD1 (6 bases). Germline-derived CDR1 and CDR2 are MDHEN and SYDVKM. The CDR3 sequence is 15 residues long. With 5 bases removed from V and 2 bases from J, the gap between germline ends came to 14 bases. The CDR3 region is CASSPTGLPTDTQYF. CDR3 bases: TGTGCCAGCAGTCCGACAGGCCTCCCCACAGATACGCAGTATTTT.

The genes are TRBV7-6 and TRBJ2-3, with TRBD2 as a possible D gene (6 bases). Germline assignment: CDR1 SGHVS and CDR2 FNYEAQ. V gave up 5 bases and J gave up 0 bases, with 9 bases separating them. The CDR3 length is 14 residues. CDR3 sequence (DNA): TGTGCCAGCAGCCCCCTAGCGAGCACAGATACGCAGTATTTT. It codes for CASSPLASTDTQYF.

The chain employs TRBV6-1 and TRBJ2-7; TRBD1 agrees at 8 bases. The CDR3 is 13 amino acids. V shed 6 bases, J shed 4 bases, and the junction held 5 bases outside the gene matches. Germline-derived CDR1 and CDR2 are MNHNS and SASEGT. CDR3: CASSRRDRYEQYF. The CDR3 bases are TGTGCCAGCAGCCGCCGGGACAGGTACGAGCAGTACTTC.

V and J are TRBV5-1 and TRBJ2-5; D gene uncertain. The length of the CDR3 is 14 residues. V was cut by 0 bases and J by 5 bases, with 11 bases left in between. The germline CDR1 and CDR2 sequences are SGHRS and YFSETQ. This CDR3 is CASSLDLMRETQYF. CDR3 DNA: TGCGCCAGCAGCTTGGATCTTATGAGGGAGACCCAGTACTTC.

V gene TRBV7-9 combines with J gene TRBJ2-7; TRBD1 is a possible D gene (6 bases). V lost 1 base and J 8 bases, leaving 15 bases between the germline ends. This CDR3 has 14 residues. CDR1 is SEHNR, CDR2 FQNEAQ, per germline (reference sequence). The CDR3 sequence is CASSLGARGDQQYF. In DNA, the CDR3 is TGTGCCAGCAGCTTAGGTGCCAGGGGTGACCAGCAGTACTTC. The full variable domain, completed using reference TRBV7-9 and TRBJ2-7, is DTGVSQNPRHKITKRGQNVTFRCDPISEHNRLYWYRQTLGQGPEFLTYFQNEAQLEKSRLLSDRFSAERPKGSFSTLEIQRTEQGDSAMYLCASSLGARGDQQYFGPGTRLTVT.

The chain couples TRBV19 to TRBJ2-2; D might be TRBD2 (6 bases). Trimming removed 3 bases from V and 2 bases from J, with 13 bases in between. CDR3 size: 16 residues. Germline CDR1 LNHDA, CDR2 SQIVND (reference sequence). The CDR3 sequence: CASSISSDGNTGELFF. CDR3 sequence (DNA): TGTGCCAGTAGTATCTCTAGCGATGGTAACACCGGGGAGCTGTTTTTT.

This clone was recorded only once. V usage is TRBV6-5 and J usage is TRBJ2-5, with a tentative D call TRBD2 (5 bases). The closer fit of TRBJ2-7 to the DNA end suggests the J call may be wrong. This CDR3 has 13 residues. The germline V gene encodes CDR1 MNHEY and CDR2 SVGAGI. CDR3: CASSYKGAYEQYF. The DNA for the CDR3 is TGTGCCAGCAGTTACAAGGGAGCCTACGAGCAGTACTTC.

This clone has just a few counts. This chain connects TRBV28 to TRBJ1-2; D is perhaps TRBD1 (6 bases). V was shortened by 1 base and J by 8 bases, with 11 bases between the two germline ends. The CDR3 extends over 13 amino acids. Germline V CDR1 and CDR2: MDHEN, SYDVKM. This CDR3 is CASSLSYRDGYTF. DNA of the CDR3: TGTGCCAGCAGTTTATCCTACAGGGACGGCTACACCTTC.

The rearrangement uses TRBV6-1 and TRBJ2-7; D unresolved. The germline gives CDR1 MNHNS, CDR2 SASEGT. The V gene lost 9 bases and the J gene lost 4 bases, with 16 bases spanning the gap. This CDR3 contains 13 residues. CDR3 region: CASKHRATYEQYF. The DNA of the CDR3 is TGTGCCAGTAAACACCGGGCTACTTACGAGCAGTACTTC.

A few counts support this clone. The chain uses TRBV28 and TRBJ2-6, with D possibly TRBD1 on 5 matching bases. CDR1 is MDHEN and CDR2 is SYDVKM in the germline V gene. There are 14 residues in the CDR3. The V end lost 6 bases, the J end lost 4 bases, and 10 bases lay between the germline ends. DNA for the CDR3: TGTGCCAGCAGCCCAGGGTGGGGGGCCAACGTCCTGACTTTC. It specifies CASSPGWGANVLTF.

This clone showed up just once. V is TRBV19 and J is TRBJ2-3, with D hard to call. Germline V gives CDR1 LNHDA, CDR2 SQIVND (reference sequence). Between the trimmed V and J ends, which lost 3 bases and 10 bases, there was a span of 17 bases. The CDR3 is 14 residues long. The CDR3 nucleotides read TGTGCCAGTAGTATCCCCTCCTCCGCCCGGGCGCAGTATTTT. Its translation is CASSIPSSARAQYF.

The chain couples TRBV18 to TRBJ1-1; 8 nucleotides align to TRBD1. V shed 3 bases, J shed 0 bases, and the junction held 3 bases outside the gene matches. Germline V gene sequence: CDR1 KGHSH, CDR2 LQKENI. The CDR3 sequence is 15 residues long. CDR3 in DNA: TGTGCCAGCTCACCTAGACAGGGGATGAACACTGAAGCTTTCTTT. Its translation is CASSPRQGMNTEAFF.

This clone is labeled as medium-sized. CDR3 amino acids: CASSKKGDEDTGELFF. The CDR3 DNA follows: TGTGCCAGCAGCAAAAAGGGAGACGAGGACACCGGGGAGCTGTTTTTT. J is TRBJ2-2 and V is TRBV21-1; the table's D call, TRBD2, has no DNA check behind it. TRBV21-1 is flagged as a pseudogene. The CDR3 has 16 amino acids.

This clone was counted only a few times. The chain recombines TRBV6-1 with TRBJ2-7; TRBD2 matches 10 bases. Germline assignment: CDR1 MNHNS and CDR2 SASEGT. Losses at the gene ends were 3 bases for V and 4 bases for J; bases not matched to a gene: 9. The CDR3 has 16 amino acids. The CDR3 DNA reads TGTGCCAGCAGTGATCCCGGTGCTAGCGGGAGATACGAGCAGTACTTC. It yields the protein CASSDPGASGRYEQYF.

This clone was seen just once. The CDR3 sequence is CASSREWGTEAFF. Written as DNA, the CDR3 is TGTGCCAGCAGCCGGGAGTGGGGCACTGAAGCTTTCTTT. The V call is TRBV6-6, the J call TRBJ1-1, with no clear D. V shed 6 bases and J shed 4 bases, with 12 bases lying between them. Germline CDR1 is MNHNY and CDR2 is SVGAGI (reference sequence). The CDR3 totals 13 residues.

This chain links TRBV7-8 with TRBJ2-2; tentatively, D is TRBD1 (5 bases). This CDR3 comprises 14 residues. Germline loops: CDR1 SGHVS, CDR2 FQNEAQ. Trimming took off 5 bases at V and 5 bases at J, with 12 bases between the two ends. CDR3 nucleotides: TGTGCCAGCAGCCCCCCCCACAGGACCGGGGAGCTGTTTTTT. Protein sequence: CASSPPHRTGELFF.

This clone showed up just once. The rearrangement links TRBV7-9 to TRBJ2-2; no clear D gene. V was clipped by 1 base and J by 5 bases, with 8 bases between them. The CDR3 consists of 14 residues. The germline V gene encodes CDR1 SEHNR and CDR2 FQNEAQ (reference sequence). The CDR3 DNA reads TGTGCCAGCAGCTTAGACAGATGGACCGGGGAGCTGTTTTTT. Protein: CASSLDRWTGELFF.

DNA of the CDR3: TGCGCCAGCAGCGGGCAGAGCTCCTACAATGAGCAGTTCTTC. It is translated as CASSGQSSYNEQFF. This rearrangement joins TRBV5-1 to TRBJ2-1; D ambiguous. CDR1 SGHRS and CDR2 YFSETQ come from the germline V gene. The CDR3 is 14 residues long. The V and J ends lost 4 bases and 0 bases respectively, with 8 bases between them.

The CDR3 region is CASSPPGQGAQAFF. CDR3 DNA sequence: TGTGCCAGCAGCCCCCCGGGACAGGGGGCACAAGCTTTCTTT. The V and J genes are TRBV7-9 and TRBJ1-1; TRBD1 matches at 12 bases. V shed 5 bases, J shed 9 bases, and the junction held 7 bases outside the gene matches. The CDR3 is 14 residues long. From germline, CDR1 is SEHNR and CDR2 FQNEAQ (reference sequence). The whole variable domain, remainder taken from reference TRBV7-9 and TRBJ1-1, is DTGVSQNPRHKITKRGQNVTFRCDPISEHNRLYWYRQTLGQGPEFLTYFQNEAQLEKSRLLSDRFSAERPKGSFSTLEIQRTEQGDSAMYLCASSPPGQGAQAFFGQGTRLTVV.

The V call is TRBV6-1, the J call TRBJ1-5; 9 bases are shared with TRBD1. Trimming at V came to 6 bases and at J to 5 bases, leaving 8 bases not matched to a gene. The CDR3 has 15 residues. CDR1 is MNHNS and CDR2 is SASEGT in the germline V gene. CDR3 bases: TGTGCCAGCAGCTTACAGGGGGCCCGGGATCAGCCCCAGCATTTT. This gives the protein CASSLQGARDQPQHF.